This T cell receptor (beta chain) was obtained from a study of Graves' ophthalmopathy and Graves' hyperthyroidism. Study details: The study drew peripheral blood at initial diagnosis, before any treatment.

Those donors who had ophthalmopathy presented with moderate-to-severe activity, a CAS of ≥3, a NOSPECS of ≥4 and a duration under 3 months. The evidence that diagnosis relied on was clinical symptoms, serum thyroxine, TRAb, thyroid ultrasound and orbital computed tomography. This clonotype was detected ten times or more. The sequenced template was RNA, covering the TCR beta CDR3 region. HTBI primers served in a first-round RT-PCR, which a second-round multiplex PCR followed. TCRdb used MiXCR to reprocess the multiplex PCR reads, holding one entry per CDR3 protein. The sample holds 650,000 to 900,000 distinct CDR3 sequences, roughly two fifths seen once. The CDR3 spans 11 residues. Germline CDR1 and CDR2: ENHRY and SYGVKD.

The sample was peripheral blood. The rearrangement joins TRBV10-3 to TRBJ2-2; D may be TRBD1 (6 bases). The sequence derives from an adult man with Graves' ophthalmopathy. CDR3 protein: CAGGNTGELFF. CDR3 nucleotides: TGTGCAGGGGGGAACACCGGGGAGCTGTTTTTT.